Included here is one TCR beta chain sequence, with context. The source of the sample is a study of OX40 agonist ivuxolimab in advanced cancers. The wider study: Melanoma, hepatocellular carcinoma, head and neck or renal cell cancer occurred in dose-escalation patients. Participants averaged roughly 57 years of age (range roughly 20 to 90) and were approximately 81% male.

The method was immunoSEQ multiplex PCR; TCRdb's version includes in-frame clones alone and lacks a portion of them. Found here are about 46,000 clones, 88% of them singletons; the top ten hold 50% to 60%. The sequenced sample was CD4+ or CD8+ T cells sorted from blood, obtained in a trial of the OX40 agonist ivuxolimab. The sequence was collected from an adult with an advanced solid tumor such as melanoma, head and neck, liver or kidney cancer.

CDR3 bases: TGTGCCAGCTCCCCGGGGGAGGATAGCACAGATACGCAGTATTTT. Protein: CASSPGEDSTDTQYF. This chain links TRBV27 with TRBJ2-3; D might be TRBD2 (6 bases). Germline lookup yields CDR1 MNHEY and CDR2 SMNVEV (reference sequence). The CDR3 length is 15 residues. Trimming left V 8 bases short and J 0 bases short, with 15 bases between.